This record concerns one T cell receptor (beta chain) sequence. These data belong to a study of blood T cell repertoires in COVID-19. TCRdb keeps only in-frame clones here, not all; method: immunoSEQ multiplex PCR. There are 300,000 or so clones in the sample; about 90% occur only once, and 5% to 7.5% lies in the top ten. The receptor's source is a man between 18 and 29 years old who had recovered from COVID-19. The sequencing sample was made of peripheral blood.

The CDR3 here is CASSVRDRPQTDTQYF. CDR3 DNA sequence: TGTGCCAGCAGCGTGCGGGACCGGCCACAGACAGATACGCAGTATTTT. This chain uses TRBV9 with TRBJ2-3, with D tentatively TRBD2 (6 bases). The CDR3 contains 16 residues. The V gene's germline CDR1 is SGDLS and CDR2 YYNGEE. Trimming removed 2 bases at V and 3 bases at J, with 16 bases between.